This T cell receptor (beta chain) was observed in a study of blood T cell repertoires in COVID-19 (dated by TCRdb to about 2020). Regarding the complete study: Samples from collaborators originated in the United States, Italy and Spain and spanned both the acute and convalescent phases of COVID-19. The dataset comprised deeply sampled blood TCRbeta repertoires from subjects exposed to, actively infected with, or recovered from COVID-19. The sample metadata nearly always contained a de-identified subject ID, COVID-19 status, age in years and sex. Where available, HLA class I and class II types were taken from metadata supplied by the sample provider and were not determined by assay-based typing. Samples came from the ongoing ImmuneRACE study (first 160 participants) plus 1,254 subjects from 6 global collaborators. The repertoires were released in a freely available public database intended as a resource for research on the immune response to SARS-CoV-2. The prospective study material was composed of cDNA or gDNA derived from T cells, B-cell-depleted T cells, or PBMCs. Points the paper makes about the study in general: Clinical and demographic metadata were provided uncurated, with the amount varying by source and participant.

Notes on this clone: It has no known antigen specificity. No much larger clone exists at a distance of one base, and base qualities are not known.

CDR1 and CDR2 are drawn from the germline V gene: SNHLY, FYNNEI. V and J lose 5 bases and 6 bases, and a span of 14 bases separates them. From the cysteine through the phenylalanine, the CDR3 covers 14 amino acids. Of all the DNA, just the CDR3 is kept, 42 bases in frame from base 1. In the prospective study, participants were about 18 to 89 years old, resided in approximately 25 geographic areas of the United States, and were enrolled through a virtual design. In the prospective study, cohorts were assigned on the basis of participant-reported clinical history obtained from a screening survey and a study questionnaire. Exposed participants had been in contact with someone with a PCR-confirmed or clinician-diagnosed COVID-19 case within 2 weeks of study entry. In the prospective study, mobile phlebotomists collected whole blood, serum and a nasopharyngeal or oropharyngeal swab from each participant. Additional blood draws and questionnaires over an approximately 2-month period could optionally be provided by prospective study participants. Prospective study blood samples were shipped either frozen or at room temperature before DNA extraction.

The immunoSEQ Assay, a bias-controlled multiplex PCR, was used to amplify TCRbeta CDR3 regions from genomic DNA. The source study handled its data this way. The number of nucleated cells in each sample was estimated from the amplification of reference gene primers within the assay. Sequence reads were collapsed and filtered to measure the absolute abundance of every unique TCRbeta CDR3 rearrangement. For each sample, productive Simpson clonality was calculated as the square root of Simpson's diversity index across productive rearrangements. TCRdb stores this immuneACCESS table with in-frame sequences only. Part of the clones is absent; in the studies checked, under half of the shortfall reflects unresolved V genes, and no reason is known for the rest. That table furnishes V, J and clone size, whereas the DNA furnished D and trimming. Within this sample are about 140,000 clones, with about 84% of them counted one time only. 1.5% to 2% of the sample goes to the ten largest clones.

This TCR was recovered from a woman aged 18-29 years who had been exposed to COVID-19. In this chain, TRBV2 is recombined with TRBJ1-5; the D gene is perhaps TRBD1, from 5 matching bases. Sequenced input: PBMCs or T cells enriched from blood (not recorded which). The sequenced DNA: TGTGCCAGCAGTCCGGGGGATTGGGCTCAGCCCCAGCATTTT. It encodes CASSPGDWAQPQHF.